The 16 T cell receptor beta chains given below trace back to one sample, sequenced in a study of blood T cell repertoires in COVID-19. TCRdb's copy holds only in-frame clones and misses some; the assay was immunoSEQ multiplex PCR. The sample includes some 200,000 clones, 87% of them seen just once. The sequenced sample consisted of peripheral blood. The receptors come from a woman younger than 30 who had recovered from COVID-19.

The rearrangement links TRBV6-5 to TRBJ2-1; 7 bases map to TRBD2. The CDR3 is 13 residues long. V lost 6 bases and J lost 9; bases outside the gene matches: 8. The germline V gene encodes CDR1 MNHEY and CDR2 SVGAGI. CDR3 bases: TGTGCCAGCAGACCCCGGGAGCGGGGTGAGCAGTTCTTC. It encodes CASRPRERGEQFF.

The chain carries TRBV11-2 and TRBJ2-2, with D uncertain. CDR3 length: 14 amino acids. V was pared by 1 base and J by 5 bases, with 8 bases between. Germline V lookup: CDR1 SGHAT, CDR2 FQNNGV. The chain's CDR3 is CASSLGSSTGELFF. In nucleotides, the CDR3 is TGTGCCAGCAGCTTAGGTTCCAGTACCGGGGAGCTGTTTTTT.

V usage is TRBV27 and J usage is TRBJ2-7, with a tentative D call TRBD1 (5 bases). The CDR3 runs 14 residues. V gave up 2 bases and J gave up 4 bases, with 12 bases separating them. CDR1 is MNHEY, CDR2 SMNVEV, per germline (reference sequence). The CDR3 DNA is TGTGCCAGCAGTTTACAAGGGGCCCTTTACGAGCAGTACTTC. It encodes CASSLQGALYEQYF.

The DNA for the CDR3 is TGTGCCAGCCGATATCTTAGAGGAGACTATAATTCACCCCTCCACTTT. Encoded protein: CASRYLRGDYNSPLHF. The chain joins TRBV6-4 to TRBJ1-6; the D is unclear. Trimming took 8 bases from V and 3 from J, leaving 17 bases between them. CDR1 and CDR2 from the germline V gene are MRHNA and SNTAGT. The CDR3 runs to 16 residues.

The V call is TRBV19, the J call TRBJ1-2; 9 bases fit TRBD1. The J segment lost 3 bases and the V segment lost 7 bases, leaving 6 bases of the junction unmatched. The CDR3 is made up of 14 amino acids. Per the germline V gene, CDR1 is LNHDA and CDR2 is SQIVND (reference sequence). CDR3 region: CASMDRGRDYGYTF. CDR3 nucleotide sequence: TGTGCCAGTATGGACAGGGGAAGAGACTATGGCTACACCTTC. The whole variable domain, remainder taken from reference TRBV19 and TRBJ1-2, is DGGITQSPKYLFRKEGQNVTLSCEQNLNHDAMYWYRQDPGQGLRLIYYSQIVNDFQKGDIAEGYSVSREKKESFPLTVTSAQKNPTAFYLCASMDRGRDYGYTFGSGTRLTVV.

This clone was counted between two and nine times. This CDR3 is CASSEGTGDYSNQPQHF. The CDR3 coding sequence is TGTGCCAGCAGCGAGGGGACAGGCGATTATAGCAATCAGCCCCAGCATTTT. V gene TRBV3-1 (or the pseudogene TRBV3-2) combines with J gene TRBJ1-5; 8 positions match TRBD1. The CDR3 runs 17 residues. V dropped 5 bases and J dropped 0; count of bases not matched to a gene: 9. CDR1 is LGHDT, CDR2 YNNKEL, per germline (reference sequence).

This clone was recorded only once. The chain recombines TRBV15 with TRBJ1-3; weak D call: TRBD1 (5 bases). V lost 5 bases, J lost 4 bases, and 15 bases lay in between. Germline lookup yields CDR1 LNHNV and CDR2 YYDKDF (reference sequence). The CDR3 has 15 residues. The CDR3 is CATSPRGGDGNTIYF. The DNA of the CDR3 is TGTGCCACCAGCCCCCGGGGGGGAGACGGAAACACCATATATTTT. The whole variable domain, remainder taken from reference TRBV15 and TRBJ1-3, is DAMVIQNPRYQVTQFGKPVTLSCSQTLNHNVMYWYQQKSSQAPKLLFHYYDKDFNNEADTPDNFQSRRPNTSFCFLDIRSPGLGDTAMYLCATSPRGGDGNTIYFGEGSWLTVV.

The rearrangement joins TRBV24-1 to TRBJ2-1, with 12 bases matching TRBD2. This CDR3 is 16 amino acids long. V lost 3 bases, J lost 4 bases, and 3 bases stayed unmatched. CDR1 is KGHDR and CDR2 is SFDVKD in the germline V gene. The CDR3 loop is CATSDMGTSGYNEQFF. As DNA, the CDR3 is TGTGCCACCAGTGATATGGGGACTAGCGGGTACAATGAGCAGTTCTTC.

The genes are TRBV7-2 and TRBJ2-2, with D unresolved. The V end lost 1 base, the J end lost 1 base, and 10 bases lay between the germline ends. The CDR3 is made up of 16 amino acids. Germline CDR1 SGHTA, CDR2 FQGNSA. CDR3 in amino acids: CASSLGFRQNTGELFF. The DNA of the CDR3 is TGTGCCAGCAGCTTAGGGTTCAGGCAGAACACCGGGGAGCTGTTTTTT.

The rearrangement joins TRBV2 to TRBJ1-6; 10 nucleotides match TRBD1. Trimming at V came to 4 bases and at J to 10 bases, leaving 7 bases not matched to a gene. Germline V CDR1 and CDR2: SNHLY, FYNNEI. The CDR3 sequence is 15 residues long. The CDR3 nucleotides read TGTGCCAGCAGTGGTTCCGGGACAGGGGCGTCACCCCTCCACTTT. Translated: CASSGSGTGASPLHF.

A few counts support this clone. CDR3 region: CATSDPGTTGGSDTQYF. Written as DNA, the CDR3 is TGTGCCACCAGTGACCCGGGCACGACAGGGGGCTCGGATACGCAGTATTTT. The genes are TRBV24-1 and TRBJ2-3; TRBD1 matches 10 bases. J lost 6 bases, V lost 4 bases, and 12 bases had no gene match. The CDR3 is made up of 17 amino acids. CDR1 KGHDR and CDR2 SFDVKD come from the germline V gene.

V is TRBV13 and J is TRBJ2-2; 12 bases line up with TRBD2. CDR1 PRHDT and CDR2 FYEKMQ come from the germline V gene (reference sequence). This CDR3 comprises 17 residues. V trimming: 5 bases; J trimming: 4 bases; junction bases outside the gene matches: 8. CDR3 loop: CASSRRTSGVITGELFF. CDR3 nucleotides: TGTGCCAGCAGCCGCAGGACTAGCGGGGTAATCACCGGGGAGCTGTTTTTT.

The J gene is TRBJ1-6, the V gene TRBV10-3; the match to TRBD1 covers 9 bases. The junction had 3 bases not matched to a gene; V was cut back by 6 bases and J by 0 bases. The V gene's germline CDR1 is ENHRY and CDR2 SYGVKD. The CDR3 covers 16 residues. CDR3 sequence reads: CAIRDRGSSYNSPLHF. CDR3 bases: TGTGCCATCAGGGACAGGGGAAGCTCCTATAATTCACCCCTCCACTTT.

The V gene is TRBV5-5, the J gene TRBJ1-2, with D tentatively TRBD1 (5 bases). Germline lookup yields CDR1 SGHKS and CDR2 YYEKEE (reference sequence). The CDR3 covers 13 residues. V was cut by 5 bases and J by 5 bases, with 13 bases left in between. CDR3 region: CASSQYGTYGYTF. DNA of the CDR3: TGTGCCAGCAGTCAGTATGGGACTTATGGCTACACCTTC.

V and J are TRBV7-2 and TRBJ1-3; 7 nucleotides line up with TRBD1. This CDR3 has 15 amino acids. The germline V gene has CDR1 SGHTA and CDR2 FQGNSA. Unmatched junction bases numbered 4, after V lost 4 bases and J lost 1 base. The CDR3 region has the DNA TGTGCCAGCAGCTATTACAGGGGTTCTGGAAACACCATATATTTT. It yields the protein CASSYYRGSGNTIYF.

This clone was counted once. The genes are TRBV29-1 and TRBJ1-2; a weak D match, TRBD1 (6 bases). The CDR3 length is 14 residues. Trimming shortened V by 6 bases and J by 5 bases, and 19 bases separated the two germline ends. Per germline, CDR1 SQVTM and CDR2 ANQGSEA. CDR3 in amino acids: CSVRSRGAEYGYTF. In DNA, the CDR3 is TGCAGCGTACGATCGCGGGGGGCTGAGTATGGCTACACCTTC.